This T cell receptor (beta chain) was sequenced in a study of CD8+ T cells in alopecia areata. The study, taken as a whole, reports: Shared TCR sequences were less clear between patients than in mice, possibly partly from HLA diversity.

Germline V CDR1 and CDR2: SQVTM, ANQGSEA. The V end lost 4 bases, the J end lost 2 bases, and 9 bases lay between the germline ends. This CDR3 region has 12 residues. This clone was detected once. Its antigen remains unknown. TCR sequencing used cDNA made by reverse transcription of extracted RNA. TCRdb's copy holds only in-frame clones and misses some; the assay was immunoSEQ multiplex PCR. Of 110,000 or so clones listed, 55% to 80% are singletons. Sequenced: CD4+ T cells sorted from blood. The V call is TRBV29-1, the J call TRBJ2-7, with D hard to call. The source is a human donor in good health. Here the CDR3 reads CSVAPDPYEQYF. The CDR3, as DNA: TGCAGCGTTGCTCCCGACCCCTACGAGCAGTACTTC.